What follows describes a single TCR beta chain. This CDR3 contains 15 residues. V lost 5 bases to trimming and J lost 7 bases; unmatched junction nucleotides: 5. The germline V gene has CDR1 SGHNT and CDR2 YYREEE (reference sequence). These data are taken from a study of blood T cell repertoires in COVID-19. Whole-study context: Samples representing acute and convalescent COVID-19 were sourced from the United States, Italy and Spain. Nucleic acid was either cDNA or gDNA, and it came from T cells, B-cell-depleted T cells, or PBMCs.

Method: immunoSEQ multiplex PCR; TCRdb's copy keeps in-frame clones and lacks some. Among roughly 250,000 clones listed, 86% were seen once. The chain uses TRBV5-4 and TRBJ2-1, with 14 bases that match TRBD2. Source material: peripheral blood. This sequence was found in a man between 40 and 49 years old who had recovered from COVID-19. This CDR3 reads CASRSGLAGVNEQFF. The DNA for the CDR3 is TGTGCCAGCAGATCGGGACTAGCGGGGGTAAATGAGCAGTTCTTC.